This is a list of T cell receptor beta chains from one sample in a study of CD8 T cells in ankylosing spondylitis. TCRdb recomputed calls from the 5' RACE reads with MiXCR, one row per CDR3 protein. This table has fewer than 400,000 distinct CDR3 sequences, approximately 8.2% appearing once. Source material: blood, either unsorted or a sorted T cell fraction (not recorded which). These receptor sequences come from a male donor with ankylosing spondylitis. Both conserved end residues are part of each CDR3. D genes are given only for firm matches. The size entry is marked missing in some rows and otherwise reads once, few, many or a size class.

clone_size: many; d_call: .; v_call: TRBV5-1; j_call: TRBJ2-3; cdr3_aa: CASSFGYSTDTQYF; cdr3_nt: TGCGCCAGCAGCTTCGGGTACAGCACAGATACGCAGTATTTT
clone_size: .; d_call: .; v_call: TRBV20-1; j_call: TRBJ1-5; cdr3_aa: CSVRTADSSRVSQPQHF; cdr3_nt: TGCAGTGTGAGGACCGCGGATAGTTCTAGGGTCAGTCAGCCCCAGCATTTT
clone_size: few; d_call: TRBD2; v_call: TRBV20-1; j_call: TRBJ2-7; cdr3_aa: CSALQPLAGAGYEQYF; cdr3_nt: TGCAGTGCTCTCCAGCCCCTAGCGGGGGCCGGTTACGAGCAGTACTTC
clone_size: few; d_call: TRBD1; v_call: TRBV18; j_call: TRBJ1-1; cdr3_aa: CASSPIRDRNTEAFF; cdr3_nt: TGTGCCAGCTCACCAATTAGGGACAGAAACACTGAAGCTTTCTTT
clone_size: many; d_call: TRBD2; v_call: TRBV12-3/TRBV12-4; j_call: TRBJ2-1; cdr3_aa: CASSLGASGGYNEQFF; cdr3_nt: TGTGCCAGCAGTTTAGGGGCTAGCGGTGGGTACAATGAGCAGTTCTTC
clone_size: .; d_call: .; v_call: TRBV6-2/TRBV6-3; j_call: TRBJ2-2; cdr3_aa: CASSYPGWNTGELFF; cdr3_nt: TGTGCCAGCAGTTACCCGGGCTGGAACACCGGGGAGCTGTTTTTT
clone_size: many; d_call: TRBD2; v_call: TRBV5-4; j_call: TRBJ2-3; cdr3_aa: CASRLGGPSGSTDTQYF; cdr3_nt: TGTGCCAGCAGATTGGGGGGTCCTAGCGGAAGCACAGATACGCAGTATTTT
clone_size: many; d_call: TRBD1; v_call: TRBV25-1; j_call: TRBJ2-2; cdr3_aa: CASKWGQGAWDSGELFF; cdr3_nt: TGTGCCAGCAAATGGGGACAGGGGGCCTGGGATTCCGGGGAGCTGTTTTTT
clone_size: .; d_call: .; v_call: TRBV7-3; j_call: TRBJ2-3; cdr3_aa: CASSLNGWGVGDTQYF; cdr3_nt: TGTGCCAGCAGCTTAAACGGTTGGGGGGTCGGAGATACGCAGTATTTT
clone_size: many; d_call: .; v_call: TRBV6-1; j_call: TRBJ1-4; cdr3_aa: CASTGGSSQEKLFF; cdr3_nt: TGTGCCAGCACCGGGGGCTCCTCCCAGGAAAAACTGTTTTTT
clone_size: few; d_call: TRBD1; v_call: TRBV28; j_call: TRBJ1-5; cdr3_aa: CATFRQGGQPQHF; cdr3_nt: TGTGCCACCTTCAGACAGGGAGGGCAGCCCCAGCATTTT
clone_size: many; d_call: TRBD2; v_call: TRBV7-2; j_call: TRBJ2-1; cdr3_aa: CASSLDSGPYNEQFF; cdr3_nt: TGTGCCAGCAGCTTAGATAGCGGGCCGTACAATGAGCAGTTCTTC
clone_size: few; d_call: .; v_call: TRBV19; j_call: TRBJ2-2; cdr3_aa: CASSIRGRNTGELFF; cdr3_nt: TGTGCCAGTAGTATTAGGGGACGGAACACCGGGGAGCTGTTTTTT
clone_size: .; d_call: .; v_call: TRBV5-4; j_call: TRBJ2-1; cdr3_aa: CASTFGQDPFEQFF; cdr3_nt: TGTGCCAGCACCTTCGGCCAGGATCCTTTCGAGCAGTTCTTC
clone_size: few; d_call: .; v_call: TRBV20-1; j_call: TRBJ1-3; cdr3_aa: CSAMGADWGSGNTIYF; cdr3_nt: TGCAGTGCTATGGGGGCCGATTGGGGTTCAGGAAACACCATATATTTT
clone_size: .; d_call: TRBD2; v_call: TRBV9; j_call: TRBJ2-2; cdr3_aa: CASEPRGGGTGELFF; cdr3_nt: TGTGCCAGCGAGCCCCGGGGGGGGGGCACCGGGGAGCTGTTTTTT
clone_size: .; d_call: TRBD1; v_call: TRBV5-1; j_call: TRBJ2-7; cdr3_aa: CASSLGDRVPEQYF; cdr3_nt: TGCGCCAGCAGCTTGGGGGACAGGGTCCCCGAGCAGTACTTC
clone_size: .; d_call: TRBD1; v_call: TRBV29-1; j_call: TRBJ2-5; cdr3_aa: CSAGSRGQETQYF; cdr3_nt: TGCAGCGCCGGGTCCAGGGGGCAGGAGACCCAGTACTTC
clone_size: many; d_call: .; v_call: TRBV10-3; j_call: TRBJ2-1; cdr3_aa: CAITRTSHSYNEQFF; cdr3_nt: TGTGCCATCACTAGAACTAGCCACTCCTACAATGAGCAGTTCTTC
clone_size: many; d_call: .; v_call: TRBV29-1; j_call: TRBJ2-1; cdr3_aa: CSVTRLTSYNEQFF; cdr3_nt: TGCAGCGTTACGCGGCTGACCTCCTACAATGAGCAGTTCTTC
clone_size: few; d_call: .; v_call: TRBV6-5; j_call: TRBJ1-5; cdr3_aa: CASSYDLGARLNQPQHF; cdr3_nt: TGTGCCAGCAGTTACGATCTGGGGGCGAGGTTGAATCAGCCCCAGCATTTT
clone_size: .; d_call: TRBD2; v_call: TRBV29-1; j_call: TRBJ2-5; cdr3_aa: CSVRRESGETQYF; cdr3_nt: TGCAGCGTTAGGCGGGAGAGTGGAGAGACCCAGTACTTC
clone_size: few; d_call: .; v_call: TRBV7-2; j_call: TRBJ1-2; cdr3_aa: CASSPGVNYGYTF; cdr3_nt: TGTGCCAGCAGTCCCGGGGTTAACTATGGCTACACCTTC
clone_size: .; d_call: .; v_call: TRBV7-2; j_call: TRBJ1-5; cdr3_aa: CASAMVGNQPQHF; cdr3_nt: TGTGCCAGCGCCATGGTTGGCAATCAGCCCCAGCATTTT
clone_size: few; d_call: .; v_call: TRBV18; j_call: TRBJ1-1; cdr3_aa: CASSPSGGITEAFF; cdr3_nt: TGTGCCAGCTCACCGTCCGGGGGTATCACTGAAGCTTTCTTT
clone_size: .; d_call: .; v_call: TRBV5-1; j_call: TRBJ2-2; cdr3_aa: CASSLEVGTGELFF; cdr3_nt: TGCGCCAGCAGCTTGGAGGTTGGCACCGGGGAGCTGTTTTTT
clone_size: few; d_call: .; v_call: TRBV11-2; j_call: TRBJ2-7; cdr3_aa: CASSFAVSYEQYF; cdr3_nt: TGTGCCAGCAGCTTTGCGGTCTCCTACGAGCAGTACTTC
clone_size: many; d_call: .; v_call: TRBV7-2; j_call: TRBJ2-3; cdr3_aa: CASSLSPQDTQYF; cdr3_nt: TGTGCCAGCAGCTTAAGCCCCCAAGATACGCAGTATTTT